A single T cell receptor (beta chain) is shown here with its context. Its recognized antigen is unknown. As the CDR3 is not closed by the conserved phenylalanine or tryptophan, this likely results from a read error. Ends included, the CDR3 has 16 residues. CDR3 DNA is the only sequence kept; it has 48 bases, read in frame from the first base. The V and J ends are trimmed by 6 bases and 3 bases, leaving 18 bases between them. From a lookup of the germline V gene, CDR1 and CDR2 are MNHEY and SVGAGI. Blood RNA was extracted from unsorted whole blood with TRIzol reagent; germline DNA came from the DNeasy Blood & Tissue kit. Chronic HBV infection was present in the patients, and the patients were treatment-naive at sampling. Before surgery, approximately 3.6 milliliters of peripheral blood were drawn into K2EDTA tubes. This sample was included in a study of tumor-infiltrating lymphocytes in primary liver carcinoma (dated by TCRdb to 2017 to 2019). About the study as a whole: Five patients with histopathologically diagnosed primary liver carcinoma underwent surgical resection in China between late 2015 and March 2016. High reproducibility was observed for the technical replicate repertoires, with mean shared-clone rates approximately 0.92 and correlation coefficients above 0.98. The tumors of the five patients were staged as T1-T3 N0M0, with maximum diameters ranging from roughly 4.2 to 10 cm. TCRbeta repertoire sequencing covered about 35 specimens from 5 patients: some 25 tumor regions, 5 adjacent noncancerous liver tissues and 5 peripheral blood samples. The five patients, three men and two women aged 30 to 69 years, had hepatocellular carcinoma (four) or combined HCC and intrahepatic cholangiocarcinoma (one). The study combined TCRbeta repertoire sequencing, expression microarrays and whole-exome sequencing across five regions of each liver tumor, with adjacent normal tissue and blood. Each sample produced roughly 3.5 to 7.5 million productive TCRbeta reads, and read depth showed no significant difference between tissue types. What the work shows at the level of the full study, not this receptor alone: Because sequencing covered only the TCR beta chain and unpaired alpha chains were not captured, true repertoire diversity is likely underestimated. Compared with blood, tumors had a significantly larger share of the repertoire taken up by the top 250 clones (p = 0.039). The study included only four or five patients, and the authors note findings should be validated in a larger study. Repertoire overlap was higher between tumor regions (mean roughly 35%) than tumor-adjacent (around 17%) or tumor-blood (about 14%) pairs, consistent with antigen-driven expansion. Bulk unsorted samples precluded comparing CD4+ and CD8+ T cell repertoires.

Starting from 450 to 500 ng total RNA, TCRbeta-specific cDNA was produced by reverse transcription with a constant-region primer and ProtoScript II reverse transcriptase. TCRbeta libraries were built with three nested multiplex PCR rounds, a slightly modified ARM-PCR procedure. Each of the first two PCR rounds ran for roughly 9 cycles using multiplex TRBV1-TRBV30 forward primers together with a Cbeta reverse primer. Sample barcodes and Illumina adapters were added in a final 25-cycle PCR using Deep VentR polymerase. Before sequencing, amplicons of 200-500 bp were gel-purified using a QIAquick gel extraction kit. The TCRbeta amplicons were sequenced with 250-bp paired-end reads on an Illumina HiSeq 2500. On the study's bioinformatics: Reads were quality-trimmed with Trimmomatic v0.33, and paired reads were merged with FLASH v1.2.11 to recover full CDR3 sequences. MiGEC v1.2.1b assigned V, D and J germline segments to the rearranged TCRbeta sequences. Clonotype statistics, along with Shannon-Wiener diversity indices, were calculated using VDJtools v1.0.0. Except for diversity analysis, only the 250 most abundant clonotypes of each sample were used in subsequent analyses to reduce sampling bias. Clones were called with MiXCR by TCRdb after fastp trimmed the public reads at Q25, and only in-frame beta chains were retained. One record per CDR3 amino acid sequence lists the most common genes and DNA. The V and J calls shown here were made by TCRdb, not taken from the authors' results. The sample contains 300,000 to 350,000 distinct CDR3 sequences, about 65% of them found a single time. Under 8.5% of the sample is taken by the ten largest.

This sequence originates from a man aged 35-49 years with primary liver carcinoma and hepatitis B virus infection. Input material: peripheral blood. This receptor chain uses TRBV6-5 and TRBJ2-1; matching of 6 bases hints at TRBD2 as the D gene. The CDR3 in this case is CASSLGLPICYNEQFL. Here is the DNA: TGTGCCAGCAGCTTGGGACTCCCGATCTGCTACAATGAGCAGTTCTTA.